Listed here are 16 T cell receptor beta chains from one sample, sequenced in a study of Tregs in tolerant kidney transplant recipients. The assay was immunoSEQ multiplex PCR, and TCRdb's table has in-frame clones only and misses some. The sample has about 110,000 clones, 90% seen once. The sample consisted of CD4+ T cells from blood, taken before the transplant. The receptors originated from a human donor who received a combined kidney and bone marrow transplant.

The rearrangement joins TRBV19 to TRBJ2-1; 8 positions agree with TRBD2. J lost 6 bases, V lost 5 bases, and 15 bases had no gene match. Germline CDR1 LNHDA, CDR2 SQIVND (reference sequence). This CDR3 has 17 amino acids. The DNA for the CDR3 is TGTGCCAGTAGTTCACCCGGGCTAGCGGGCTCCACCAATGAGCAGTTCTTC. This sequence encodes CASSSPGLAGSTNEQFF.

The chain links TRBV15 to TRBJ2-3; perhaps TRBD1 as D (5 bases). Trimming removed 3 bases at V and 0 bases at J, with 10 bases between. This CDR3 has 15 amino acids. The V gene's germline CDR1 is LNHNV and CDR2 YYDKDF (reference sequence). CDR3 DNA sequence: TGTGCCACCAGCAGGGGGCCGGGTAGCACAGATACGCAGTATTTT. Protein product: CATSRGPGSTDTQYF. Together with reference TRBV15 and TRBJ2-3, the CDR3 gives the full variable domain: DAMVIQNPRYQVTQFGKPVTLSCSQTLNHNVMYWYQQKSSQAPKLLFHYYDKDFNNEADTPDNFQSRRPNTSFCFLDIRSPGLGDTAMYLCATSRGPGSTDTQYFGPGTRLTVL.

The J gene is TRBJ1-4, the V gene TRBV7-2; TRBD1 aligns across 9 bases. V gave up 5 bases and J gave up 7 bases; unmatched junction bases: 5. This CDR3 region has 14 residues. CDR1 SGHTA and CDR2 FQGNSA come from the germline V gene. This chain's CDR3 is CASSPTGGSEKLFF. For the CDR3, the DNA is TGTGCCAGCAGCCCTACAGGGGGCAGTGAAAAACTGTTTTTT.

This clone was seen a handful of times. The CDR3 DNA follows: TGTGCCAGAAATACAGGGGCGGTTGGCTACACCTTC. Translated: CARNTGAVGYTF. V is TRBV2 and J is TRBJ1-2, with 7 bases aligning to TRBD1. V shed 9 bases and J 7 bases; nucleotides not matched to a gene: 8. The CDR3 covers 12 residues. Germline-derived CDR1 and CDR2 are SNHLY and FYNNEI.

The rearrangement uses TRBV5-6 and TRBJ1-5; D is possibly TRBD1 (6 bases). The CDR3 has 14 amino acids. CDR1 and CDR2 (germline): SGHDT, YYEEEE. With 1 base removed from V and 6 bases from J, the gap between germline ends came to 11 bases. CDR3 sequence: CASSLRGSGQPQHF. CDR3 nucleotides: TGTGCCAGCAGCTTGAGGGGGTCGGGTCAGCCCCAGCATTTT.

The count of this clone is one. The V and J genes are TRBV19 and TRBJ1-6; perhaps TRBD1 as D (5 bases). The CDR3 is made up of 12 amino acids. Germline assignment: CDR1 LNHDA and CDR2 SQIVND (reference sequence). V gave up 5 bases and J gave up 8 bases, with 7 bases separating them. Here the CDR3 DNA reads TGTGCCAGTAGTGGGGCGTATTCACCCCTCCACTTT. Amino acid sequence: CASSGAYSPLHF.

V gene TRBV5-6 combines with J gene TRBJ2-5; TRBD2 matches 9 bases. Germline V CDR1 and CDR2: SGHDT, YYEEEE. The CDR3 runs to 14 residues. V was pared by 6 bases and J by 5 bases, with 8 bases of the junction left unmatched. The CDR3 DNA reads TGTGCCAGCACCTTTAGCGGGAGAGCGGAGACCCAGTACTTC. Protein sequence: CASTFSGRAETQYF.

The chain combines TRBV19 with TRBJ1-5; possibly TRBD1 for D (5 bases). The CDR3 extends over 16 amino acids. Germline CDR1 reads LNHDA; CDR2 reads SQIVND (reference sequence). Trimming removed 6 bases at V and 5 bases at J, with 20 bases between. In DNA, the CDR3 is TGTGCCAGTAGCCCCAAAGGGGTTAGAAGGGATCAGCCCCAGCATTTT. Amino acids: CASSPKGVRRDQPQHF.

V gene TRBV14 combines with J gene TRBJ2-7; D is uncertain. Germline V CDR1 and CDR2: SGHDN, FVKESK. This CDR3 is 13 amino acids long. With 3 bases removed from V and 4 bases from J, the gap between germline ends came to 10 bases. The CDR3 loop is CASSHTNGYEQYF. CDR3 nucleotide sequence: TGTGCCAGCAGCCACACAAACGGGTACGAGCAGTACTTC.

The chain couples TRBV19 to TRBJ2-7, with 8 bases matching TRBD1. The CDR3 runs to 14 residues. From germline, CDR1 is LNHDA and CDR2 SQIVND (reference sequence). With V trimmed by 1 base and J by 6 bases, 5 bases remained unmatched. For the CDR3, the DNA is TGTGCCAGTAGTATAGTGGTGGACAGGGCCGAGCAGTACTTC. This encodes CASSIVVDRAEQYF.

This clone was counted a single time. This chain uses TRBV7-2 with TRBJ2-7; D is perhaps TRBD1 (6 bases). Per the germline V gene, CDR1 is SGHTA and CDR2 is FQGNSA. The CDR3 extends over 13 amino acids. V lost 1 base to trimming and J lost 13 bases, with 17 bases between them. The CDR3 DNA follows: TGTGCCAGCAGCTTAGTAAATACGGGACAATTATACTTC. Translating it yields CASSLVNTGQLYF.

This chain connects TRBV5-1 to TRBJ2-7; D may be TRBD1 (7 bases). V lost 4 bases, J lost 3 bases, and 8 bases lay in between. Germline loops: CDR1 SGHRS, CDR2 YFSETQ. CDR3 length: 12 residues. Written as DNA, the CDR3 is TGCGCCAGCAGCCAGGGGGGCTACGAGCAGTACTTC. Translation: CASSQGGYEQYF.

The DNA for the CDR3 is TGCGCCAGCAGCTTGGCCCAGGGAGGACTAGCGGGGGGGCGAGGCTACAATGAGCAGTTCTTC. It translates to CASSLAQGGLAGGRGYNEQFF. This chain links TRBV5-1 with TRBJ2-1; 15 bases are shared with TRBD2. This CDR3 has 21 amino acids. Germline CDR1 is SGHRS and CDR2 is YFSETQ. J was trimmed by 3 bases and V by 0 bases; bases with no gene match: 13.

In this sample, this clone turned up once. The chain employs TRBV7-2 and TRBJ2-1, with TRBD2 identical over 9 bases. After removal of 5 bases from V and 4 bases from J, the junction contained 6 bases not matched to a gene. The CDR3 consists of 15 residues. Germline V gene lookup returns CDR1 SGHTA and CDR2 FQGNSA. The CDR3 loop reads CASSNSGSTYNEQFF. CDR3 nucleotides: TGTGCCAGCAGCAATAGCGGGAGTACGTACAATGAGCAGTTCTTC.

The chain uses TRBV7-9 and TRBJ1-6; 7 positions match TRBD1. J was trimmed by 7 bases and V by 7 bases; bases with no gene match: 7. CDR1 SEHNR and CDR2 FQNEAQ come from the germline V gene (reference sequence). This CDR3 comprises 14 residues. CDR3 in amino acids: CASTSTGNNSPLHF. The CDR3, as DNA: TGTGCCAGCACCTCGACAGGGAACAATTCACCCCTCCACTTT.

The chain couples TRBV9 to TRBJ2-3; TRBD2 agrees at 7 bases. Trimming cost V 2 bases and J 0 bases; bases outside gene matches: 3. Germline V lookup: CDR1 SGDLS, CDR2 YYNGEE. CDR3 length: 15 residues. The CDR3 DNA follows: TGTGCCAGCAGCGTTAGCGGGCATAGCACAGATACGCAGTATTTT. Its protein is CASSVSGHSTDTQYF.